The following is a TCR beta chain sequence with its context. Its antigen is as yet unknown. PCR primers comprised 60 Vbeta and 13 Jbeta primers. Method: immunoSEQ multiplex PCR; TCRdb's copy keeps in-frame clones and lacks some. Altogether 110,000 to 150,000 clones are present, approximately 78% being singletons, with the ten largest covering around 3.2%. There are 15 residues in the CDR3. The germline V gene has CDR1 SGHAT and CDR2 FQNNGV. V shed 3 bases and J shed 1 base, with 9 bases lying between them. The source of the sample is a study of cytomegalovirus exposure and HLA in healthy donors. Study-level findings and limits: Per a later analysis, roughly 17,000 TCR beta sequences showed association with HLA alleles at 0.05 false discovery rate. The study flagged 150 to 200 TCR beta chains as cytomegalovirus-associated. The study dropped some indistinguishable V segments, TRBV6-2 and TRBV6-3 among them.

Sequences were obtained from PBMCs. The V and J genes are TRBV11-2 and TRBJ2-2; D call uncertain. This TCR was sampled from a female donor in good health and CMV-seronegative. The DNA for the CDR3 is TGTGCCAGCAGCTTTAAGATCGGGAACACCGGGGAGCTGTTTTTT. Protein: CASSFKIGNTGELFF.